This TCR beta chain derives from a study of control samples from healthy donors and cancer patients. The data were produced by immunoSEQ multiplex PCR, yet TCRdb's version contains in-frame clones alone and is incomplete. The repertoire includes approximately 2,300 clones, approximately 96% of them detected once, and about 11% sits in the top ten. This CDR3 spans 15 amino acids. The ends were cut back, 5 bases at V and 8 bases at J, with 18 bases in the middle. Germline V gene data show CDR1 as SGHVS and CDR2 as FNYEAQ. The TCR originated in a man between 65 and 80 years old with colorectal cancer. Sequenced: PBMCs. This chain links TRBV7-6 with TRBJ1-4; D is perhaps TRBD1 (5 bases). The DNA for the CDR3 is TGTGCCAGCAGCCCAGTGGGCAGGGTCCACGAAAAACTGTTTTTT. As protein: CASSPVGRVHEKLFF. Combining the CDR3 with reference TRBV7-6 and TRBJ1-4 gives the whole variable domain GAGVSQSPRYKVTKRGQDVALRCDPISGHVSLYWYRQALGQGPEFLTYFNYEAQQDKSGLPNDRFSAERPEGSISTLTIQRTEQRDSAMYRCASSPVGRVHEKLFFGSGTQLSVL.